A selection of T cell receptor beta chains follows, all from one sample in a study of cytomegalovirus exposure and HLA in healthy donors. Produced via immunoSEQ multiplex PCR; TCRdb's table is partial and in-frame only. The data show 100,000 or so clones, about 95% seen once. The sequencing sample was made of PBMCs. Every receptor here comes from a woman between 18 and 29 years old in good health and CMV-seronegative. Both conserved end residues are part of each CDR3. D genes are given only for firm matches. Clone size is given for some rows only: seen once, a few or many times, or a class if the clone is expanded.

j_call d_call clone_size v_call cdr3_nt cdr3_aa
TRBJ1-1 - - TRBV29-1 TGCAGCGGCTTACTCGGTTTTACTGAAGCTTTCTTT CSGLLGFTEAFF
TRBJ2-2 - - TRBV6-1 TGTGCCAGCAGTGAATGGGGGGGGCTCGACACCGGGGAGCTGTTTTTT CASSEWGGLDTGELFF
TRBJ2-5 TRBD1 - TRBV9 TGTGCCAGCAGCCCTTGGACAGGGGAAGAGTTGTCAGAGACCCAGTACTTC CASSPWTGEELSETQYF
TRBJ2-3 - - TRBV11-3 TGTGCCAGCAGCTTAGGCGGGGCCACAGATACGCAGTATTTT CASSLGGATDTQYF
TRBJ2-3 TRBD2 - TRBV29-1 TGCAGCGTTGGGGGACTAGCGGGAGTTGGAGATACGCAGTATTTT CSVGGLAGVGDTQYF
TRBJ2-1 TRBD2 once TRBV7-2 TGTGCCAGCAGCTTAGTTGGGACTAGCGGGAACAATGAGCAGTTCTTC CASSLVGTSGNNEQFF
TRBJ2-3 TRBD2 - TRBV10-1 TGCGCCAGCAGTGACGGGACTAGCGGGAGTCTTGGCACAGATACGCAGTATTTT CASSDGTSGSLGTDTQYF
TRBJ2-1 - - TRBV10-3 TGTGCCGCCATTAGGGGAGGCCCCAACAATGAGCAGTTCTTC CAAIRGGPNNEQFF
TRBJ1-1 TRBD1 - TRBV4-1 TGCGCCAGCAGCCAACGACAGGGCACTGAAGCTTTCTTT CASSQRQGTEAFF
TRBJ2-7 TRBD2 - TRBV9 TGTGCCAGCAGCCCCGGGAGGACCACCTACGAGCAGTACTTC CASSPGRTTYEQYF
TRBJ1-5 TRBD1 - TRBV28 TGTGCCAGCAGTTTGGGTGCAGGGGGACGGCAGCCCCAGCATTTT CASSLGAGGRQPQHF
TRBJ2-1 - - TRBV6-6 TGTGCCAGCAGTTACGCTCACGGACACGGAGGGAATGAGCAGTTCTTC CASSYAHGHGGNEQFF
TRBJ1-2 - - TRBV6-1 TGTGCCAGCAGTGAAGACCCAGGCTGGTATGGCTACACCTTC CASSEDPGWYGYTF
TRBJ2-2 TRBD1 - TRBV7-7 TGTGCTAGCAGCAGAAGCGGGACAGGGGTTACCGGGGAGCTGTTTTTT CASSRSGTGVTGELFF
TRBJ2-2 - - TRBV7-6 TGTGCCAGCAGCTTAGGATTCTTGCAGGGGATAAGAGGTACCGGGGAGCTGTTTTTT CASSLGFLQGIRGTGELFF
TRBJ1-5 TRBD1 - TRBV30 TGTGCCTGGAAAGACAGGGCCAATCAGCCCCAGCATTTT CAWKDRANQPQHF
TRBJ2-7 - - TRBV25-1 TGTGCCAGCAGTGAGGCGGGAACCACCTACGAGCAGTACTTC CASSEAGTTYEQYF
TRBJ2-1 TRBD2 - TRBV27 TGTGCCAGCAGCTCCGGACTAGCCGGAGGCTATGAGCAGTTCTTC CASSSGLAGGYEQFF
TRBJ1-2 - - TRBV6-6 TGTGCCAGCAGTTACTCTCCAGGGGACTATGGCTACACCTTC CASSYSPGDYGYTF
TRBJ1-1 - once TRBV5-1 TGCGCCAGCAGCTTGAAAAGGGGCAGCTACACTGAAGCTTTCTTT CASSLKRGSYTEAFF
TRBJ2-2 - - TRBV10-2 TGCGCCAGCAGGTCAGGGACCGGGGAGCTGTTTTTT CASRSGTGELFF
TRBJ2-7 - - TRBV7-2 TGTGCCAGCAGCTTTGGGTCCTCCAGCGGTCCCTACGAGCAGTACTTC CASSFGSSSGPYEQYF
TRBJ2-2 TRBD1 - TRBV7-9 TGTGCCAGCAGGGCTGGGGGACAGAAGAACACCGGGGAGCTGTTTTTT CASRAGGQKNTGELFF
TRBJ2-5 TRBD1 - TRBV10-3 TGTGCCACTGGGGCGACAGGGGTGGAGACCCAGTACTTC CATGATGVETQYF
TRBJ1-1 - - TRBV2 TGTGCCGGATTATTGGGACAGAACACTGAAGCTTTCTTT CAGLLGQNTEAFF
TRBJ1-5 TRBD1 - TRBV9 TGTGCCAGCAGCGTCGGACAGGCTGGGGGATGGCCCCAGCATTTT CASSVGQAGGWPQHF
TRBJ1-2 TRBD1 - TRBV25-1 TGTGCCAGCAGTCACCGGGACAGGATAGGCTATGGCTACACCTTC CASSHRDRIGYGYTF
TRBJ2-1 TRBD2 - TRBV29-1 TGCAGCACTTTGGGCGGGAGCTCCTACAATGAGCAGTTCTTC CSTLGGSSYNEQFF
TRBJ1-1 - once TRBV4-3 TGCGCCAGCAGCCCTAGCATGAACACTGAAGCTTTCTTT CASSPSMNTEAFF
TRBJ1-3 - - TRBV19 TGTGCCAGTAGTATAGATCCGGGGTTCTCTGGAAACACCATATATTTT CASSIDPGFSGNTIYF
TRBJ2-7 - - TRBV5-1 TGCGCCAGCAGCTTGGGTAGTAGCGGATACGAGCAGTACTTC CASSLGSSGYEQYF
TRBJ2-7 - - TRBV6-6 TGTGCCAGCAGCTTTACTATGGACGAGCAGTACTTC CASSFTMDEQYF
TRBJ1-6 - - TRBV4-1 TGCGCCAGCAGCCAAGGGAACGCCGGTCGGGATTCACCCCTCCACTTT CASSQGNAGRDSPLHF
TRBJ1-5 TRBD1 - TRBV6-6 TGTGCCAGCAGTTACGGGTTACAGGGGGATCAGCCCCAGCATTTT CASSYGLQGDQPQHF
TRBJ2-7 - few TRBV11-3 TGTGCCAGCAGCTTAGTTTCAAGCATGGGGGGGCAGATCTACGAGCAGTACTTC CASSLVSSMGGQIYEQYF
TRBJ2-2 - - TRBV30 TGTGCCTGGAGTGTTTTGGGCGTGTCGGGGGAGCTGTTTTTT CAWSVLGVSGELFF
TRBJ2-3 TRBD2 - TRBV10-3 TGTGCCATCAGTGAGTCGGAAGGACTAGCGGGGGACTTCGTTCTGGATACGCAGTATTTT CAISESEGLAGDFVLDTQYF
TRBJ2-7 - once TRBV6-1 TGTGCCAGCAGTAAGGACACTTACCGCTACGAGCAGTACTTC CASSKDTYRYEQYF
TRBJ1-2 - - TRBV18 TGTGCCAGCTCACCACAGGCAGGGAATCATGGCTACACCTTC CASSPQAGNHGYTF
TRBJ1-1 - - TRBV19 TGTGCCAGTAGTACAGGTCTCGGCTTTGAAGCTTTCTTT CASSTGLGFEAFF
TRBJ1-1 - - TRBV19 TGTGCCAGTAGTATAAGAGGAATGAACACTGAAGCTTTCTTT CASSIRGMNTEAFF
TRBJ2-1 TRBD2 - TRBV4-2 TGTGCCAGCAGCCAAGATAATATTTTAGCGGGAGGGGACAATGAGCAGTTCTTC CASSQDNILAGGDNEQFF